The 16 T cell receptor beta chains below come from one sample, sequenced in a study of T cell responses to AZD1222 COVID-19 vaccine. Profiling relied on immunoSEQ multiplex PCR, and the TCRdb table lists in-frame clones only, not all of them. The table shows some 74,000 clones, with about 85% occurring only once. The source was peripheral blood, collected 28 days after the second AZD1222 dose. Source of these receptors: an adult who received the AZD1222 COVID-19 vaccine.

The V and J genes are TRBV7-6 and TRBJ2-6; TRBD1 might be the D (6 bases). Per germline, CDR1 SGHVS and CDR2 FNYEAQ. Trimming took 7 bases from V and 0 from J, leaving 16 bases between them. The CDR3 is 17 amino acids. The CDR3 bases are TGTGCCAGCATGGGTTGGGACAACCCCTCTGGGGCCAACGTCCTGACTTTC. Encoded protein: CASMGWDNPSGANVLTF.

The J gene is TRBJ2-3, the V gene TRBV3-1 (or the pseudogene TRBV3-2); D is uncertain. The CDR3 loop spans 17 amino acids. V lost 1 base, J lost 4 bases, and 18 bases lay in between. Germline V gene data show CDR1 as LGHDT and CDR2 as YNNKEL (reference sequence). The CDR3 here is CASSQVEVWLDADTQYF. Here the CDR3 DNA reads TGTGCCAGCAGCCAAGTAGAAGTCTGGCTAGATGCAGATACGCAGTATTTT.

The gene calls are TRBV29-1 and TRBJ2-1; the D call may be TRBD1 or TRBD2 (5 bases each). CDR3 length equals 13 residues. Germline V gene sequence: CDR1 SQVTM, CDR2 ANQGSEA. V lost 5 bases to trimming and J lost 8 bases, with 16 bases between them. The chain's CDR3 is CSVSDSGSYEQFF. The CDR3 DNA reads TGCAGCGTTTCCGATTCAGGGAGCTATGAGCAGTTCTTC.

The V gene is TRBV6-5, the J gene TRBJ1-4; 9 nucleotides line up with TRBD1. The junction had 4 bases not matched to a gene; V was cut back by 4 bases and J by 7 bases. Germline assignment: CDR1 MNHEY and CDR2 SVGAGI. The CDR3 contains 14 residues. In DNA form, the CDR3 reads TGTGCCAGCAGTTCCGACAGGGGGGTTGAAAAACTGTTTTTT. Protein sequence: CASSSDRGVEKLFF.

The chain links TRBV29-1 to TRBJ1-2; D ambiguous. The V gene lost 4 bases and the J gene lost 6 bases, with 9 bases spanning the gap. The CDR3 runs 11 residues. The germline gives CDR1 SQVTM, CDR2 ANQGSEA. The CDR3, as DNA: TGCAGCGTTGGCCAGATAGATGGCTACACCTTC. It yields the protein CSVGQIDGYTF.

V and J are TRBV5-1 and TRBJ2-2; 7 bases match TRBD1. Germline V gene sequence: CDR1 SGHRS, CDR2 YFSETQ. J lost 6 bases, V lost 3 bases, and 11 bases had no gene match. This CDR3 is 16 amino acids long. Written as DNA, the CDR3 is TGCGCCAGCAGCTCCCGACAGGGAAGGGCGGCCGGGGAGCTGTTTTTT. Its protein product is CASSSRQGRAAGELFF.

The CDR3 DNA reads TGTGCCAGCTTAAAAAGGGGCAATCAGCCCCAGCATTTT. It encodes CASLKRGNQPQHF. V is TRBV21-1 and J is TRBJ1-5. TRBV21-1 is shown as a pseudogene. The CDR3 is made up of 13 amino acids.

This clone has just one count. The chain employs TRBV14 and TRBJ1-1; 7 bases match TRBD1. The length of the CDR3 is 15 residues. With V trimmed by 2 bases and J by 1 base, 4 bases remained unmatched. CDR1 is SGHDN and CDR2 is FVKESK in the germline V gene. CDR3 amino acids: CASSQLQGRNTEAFF. In DNA form, the CDR3 reads TGTGCCAGCAGCCAACTACAGGGGAGGAACACTGAAGCTTTCTTT.

V usage is TRBV6-5 and J usage is TRBJ2-7, with 11 bases fitting TRBD1. With 0 bases clipped from V and 5 bases from J, the junction kept 3 bases outside the gene matches. The CDR3 length is 15 residues. CDR1 and CDR2 from the germline V gene are MNHEY and SVGAGI. The CDR3 reads CASSYSRTGGHEQYF. The CDR3 DNA sequence: TGTGCCAGCAGTTACTCGAGGACAGGGGGCCACGAGCAGTACTTC.

CDR3 coding DNA: TGTGCCAGTAGGGCGAAAGGTGGCTACACCTTC. This codes for CASRAKGGYTF. The chain uses TRBV19 and TRBJ1-2; no definite D call. Germline V gives CDR1 LNHDA, CDR2 SQIVND (reference sequence). V was clipped by 6 bases and J by 7 bases, with 9 bases between them. This CDR3 comprises 11 residues.

The V call is TRBV6-6, the J call TRBJ2-7, with a tentative D call TRBD2 (6 bases). The CDR3 covers 15 residues. V lost 2 bases and J 2 bases, leaving 13 bases between the germline ends. The germline CDR1 and CDR2 sequences are MNHNY and SVGAGI (reference sequence). The DNA for the CDR3 is TGTGCCAGCAGTTACCCTCCCTGGGGGGCCTACGAGCAGTACTTC. Protein: CASSYPPWGAYEQYF.

The rearrangement uses TRBV7-2 and TRBJ2-3; D remains unclear. The germline V and J ends were trimmed by 2 bases and 0 bases, with 9 bases remaining between them. The CDR3 totals 15 residues. Per germline, CDR1 SGHTA and CDR2 FQGNSA. DNA for the CDR3: TGTGCCAGCAGCTTAAAGGCTGGGAGCACAGATACGCAGTATTTT. Amino acid sequence: CASSLKAGSTDTQYF.

This sequence joins TRBV12-3 or TRBV12-4 and TRBJ1-1; no firm D call. This CDR3 is 12 amino acids long. Deletions cut 2 bases from V and 5 bases from J, with 6 bases between. CDR3 in amino acids: CASSLSRTEAFF. The CDR3 coding sequence is TGTGCCAGCAGTTTATCGCGGACTGAAGCTTTCTTT.

This chain connects TRBV7-2 to TRBJ2-5; D not certain. V was shortened by 3 bases and J by 7 bases, with 12 bases between the two germline ends. Germline assignment: CDR1 SGHTA and CDR2 FQGNSA. CDR3 length: 13 amino acids. CDR3: CASSFTLGGTQYF. CDR3 bases: TGTGCCAGCAGCTTCACGTTGGGTGGGACCCAGTACTTC.

The genes are TRBV11-2 and TRBJ2-6; D not certain. V was pared by 7 bases and J by 0 bases, with 16 bases between. This CDR3 region has 17 residues. Looked up from germline, CDR1 is SGHAT and CDR2 is FQNNGV. The CDR3 DNA sequence: TGTGCCAGCACCCTAAACATGGAACACTCTGGGGCCAACGTCCTGACTTTC. Translating gives CASTLNMEHSGANVLTF.

J is TRBJ1-3 and V is TRBV24-1, with D hard to call. V shed 1 base and J shed 5 bases, with 23 bases lying between them. Germline CDR1 is KGHDR and CDR2 is SFDVKD. The CDR3 is 19 residues long. The CDR3 reads CATSDFLDSGKRRRNTIYF. The DNA for the CDR3 is TGTGCCACCAGTGATTTCCTCGACTCGGGTAAACGCCGACGAAACACCATATATTTT.